Shown below are 9 T cell receptor beta chains from a single sample sequenced in a study of blood T cells in healthy people across ages. Sample-barcoded 5' priming and a J-beta primer mix drove a second PCR of about 6 to 12 cycles. MiXCR, applied by TCRdb to the 5' RACE reads, yields one record per CDR3 protein. The table includes 600,000 or so distinct CDR3 sequences, about 30% detected once. Sequences were obtained from blood. The source of these receptors is an elderly woman in good health.

The rearrangement links TRBV12-3 or TRBV12-4 to TRBJ1-1; D is undetermined. Trimming cost V 3 bases and J 5 bases, with 31 bases left between them. The CDR3 length is 20 residues. Here the CDR3 DNA reads TGTGCCAGCAGTTTTAGGAGTCCTATCAGTGACACGGATGGGAGAACTGAAGCTTTCTTT. This encodes CASSFRSPISDTDGRTEAFF.

This clonotype was recorded at least ten times. The V and J genes are TRBV9 and TRBJ2-6; 8 nucleotides line up with TRBD1. Germline trimming cut 3 bases from V and 1 base from J; bases unmatched to any gene: 3. CDR1 is SGDLS and CDR2 is YYNGEE in the germline V gene. The CDR3 length is 16 residues. The DNA of the CDR3 is TGTGCCAGCAGCGCCCAGGGGGCATCTGGGGCCAACGTCCTGACTTTC. It translates to CASSAQGASGANVLTF.

This clonotype occurred many times. The chain is built from TRBV18 and TRBJ2-7; 7 bases match TRBD1. CDR3 size: 14 residues. The V gene end was trimmed by 4 bases and the J gene end by 2 bases; junction bases not matched to a gene: 5. Germline assignment: CDR1 KGHSH and CDR2 LQKENI. Written as DNA, the CDR3 is TGTGCCAGCTCACAACCGGGACAGCCCTACGAGCAGTACTTC. Translating gives CASSQPGQPYEQYF.

In this sample, this clonotype turned up once. It may be a read error: a sequence one base away is much more abundant. The chain uses TRBV5-1 and TRBJ1-1; D possibly corresponds to TRBD1 (6 bases). Germline V gives CDR1 SGHRS, CDR2 YFSETQ. There are 15 residues in the CDR3. In DNA form, the CDR3 reads TGCGCCAACAGCTTGTCACAGGGAACGAACACTGAAGCTTTCTTT. Protein product: CANSLSQGTNTEAFF. Full variable domain (missing parts from reference TRBV5-1 and TRBJ1-1): KAGVTQTPRYLIKTRGQQVTLSCSPISGHRSVSWYQQTPGQGLQFLFEYFSETQRNKGNFPGRFSGRQFSNSRSEMNVSTLELGDSALYLCANSLSQGTNTEAFFGQGTRLTVV.

In this sample, this clonotype turned up many times. The chain recombines TRBV29-1 with TRBJ2-5; D possibly corresponds to TRBD2 (7 bases). CDR1 SQVTM and CDR2 ANQGSEA come from the germline V gene. V was pared by 3 bases and J by 1 base, with 24 bases between. This CDR3 region has 18 residues. The CDR3: CSVEAGAFSSTSQETQYF. In nucleotides, the CDR3 is TGCAGCGTTGAGGCGGGGGCGTTCTCCTCCACTTCCCAAGAGACCCAGTACTTC.

The sample holds one count of this clonotype. This chain joins TRBV5-1 and TRBJ2-3, with TRBD2 as a possible D gene (5 bases). Per the germline V gene, CDR1 is SGHRS and CDR2 is YFSETQ. V was cut by 7 bases and J by 0 bases, with 18 bases left in between. The CDR3 is 16 residues long. CDR3 DNA: TGCGCCAGCGAAACGGGGTGTTCCGCCAGCACAGATACGCAGTATTTT. This encodes CASETGCSASTDTQYF.

The chain carries TRBV30 and TRBJ1-6; 7 bases align to TRBD1. Germline CDR1 GTSNPN, CDR2 SVGIG (reference sequence). Trimming at V came to 4 bases and at J to 17 bases, leaving 14 bases not matched to a gene. CDR3 length: 13 residues. In DNA form, the CDR3 reads TGTGCCTGGAAGTTTGGAGGGGGCGAGCCTTTCCACTTT. Translated, it gives CAWKFGGGEPFHF.

This clonotype has at least ten counts. The chain has TRBV5-5 and TRBJ2-7; D gene ambiguous. This CDR3 contains 13 residues. V lost 4 bases to trimming and J lost 2 bases, with 10 bases between them. CDR1 SGHKS and CDR2 YYEKEE come from the germline V gene (reference sequence). The CDR3 is CASSRTPAYEQYF. For the CDR3, the DNA is TGTGCCAGCAGCCGAACCCCAGCCTACGAGCAGTACTTC. Based on the CDR3 plus reference TRBV5-5 and TRBJ2-7, the full variable domain is DAGVTQSPTHLIKTRGQQVTLRCSPISGHKSVSWYQQVLGQGPQFIFQYYEKEERGRGNFPDRFSARQFPNYSSELNVNALLLGDSALYLCASSRTPAYEQYFGPGTRLTVT.

As to this clonotype: A much larger clone is a single base away; this may be a read error. The CDR3: CASRVAGTTYNEQYF. The CDR3 DNA is TGTGCCAGCAGGGTAGCGGGAACTACTTACAATGAGCAGTACTTC. This chain joins TRBV11-2 and TRBJ2-7; 8 bases line up with TRBD2. This CDR3 is 15 amino acids long. CDR1 is SGHAT and CDR2 is FQNNGV in the germline V gene. Germline trimming cut 6 bases from V and 7 bases from J; bases unmatched to any gene: 14.